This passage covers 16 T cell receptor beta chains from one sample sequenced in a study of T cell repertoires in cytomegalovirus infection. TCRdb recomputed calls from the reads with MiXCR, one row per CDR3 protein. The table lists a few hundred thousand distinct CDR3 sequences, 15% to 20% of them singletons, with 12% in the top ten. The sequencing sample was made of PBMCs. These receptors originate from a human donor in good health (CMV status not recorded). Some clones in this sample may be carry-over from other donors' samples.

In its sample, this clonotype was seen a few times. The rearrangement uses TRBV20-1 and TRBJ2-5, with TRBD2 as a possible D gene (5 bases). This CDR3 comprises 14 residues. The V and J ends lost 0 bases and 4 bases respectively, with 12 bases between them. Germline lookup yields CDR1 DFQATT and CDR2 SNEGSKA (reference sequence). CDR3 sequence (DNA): TGCAGTGCTAGAGATCCTACCGCGGGAGAGACCCAGTACTTC. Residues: CSARDPTAGETQYF.

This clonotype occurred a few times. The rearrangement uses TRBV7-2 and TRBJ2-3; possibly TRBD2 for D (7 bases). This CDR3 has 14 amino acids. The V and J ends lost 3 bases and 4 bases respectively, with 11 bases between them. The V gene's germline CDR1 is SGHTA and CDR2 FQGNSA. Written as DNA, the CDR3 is TGTGCCAGCAGCTTTGGGGGGGGCCCAGATACGCAGTATTTT. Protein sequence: CASSFGGGPDTQYF.

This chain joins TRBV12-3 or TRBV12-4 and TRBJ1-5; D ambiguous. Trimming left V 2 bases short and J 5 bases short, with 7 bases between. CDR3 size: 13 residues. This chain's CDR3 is CASSLLWDQPQHF. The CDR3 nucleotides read TGTGCCAGCAGTTTACTTTGGGATCAGCCCCAGCATTTT.

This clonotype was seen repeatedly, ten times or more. CDR3 nucleotide sequence: TGTGCCAGCAGCCGAGACAGATTTTACGAGCAGTACTTC. Translated: CASSRDRFYEQYF. J is TRBJ2-7 and V is TRBV6-1; tentatively, D is TRBD1 (5 bases). V shed 6 bases and J shed 4 bases, with 13 bases lying between them. The CDR3 length is 13 residues. Germline V lookup: CDR1 MNHNS, CDR2 SASEGT.

Here the CDR3 reads CASSPNFGGGGRDQPQHF. For the CDR3, the DNA is TGTGCCAGCAGCCCTAACTTTGGGGGTGGGGGACGGGATCAGCCCCAGCATTTT. The rearrangement joins TRBV5-5 to TRBJ1-5; tentatively, D is TRBD1 (5 bases). The CDR3 covers 18 residues. V was clipped by 4 bases and J by 5 bases, with 25 bases between them. Germline-derived CDR1 and CDR2 are SGHKS and YYEKEE (reference sequence).

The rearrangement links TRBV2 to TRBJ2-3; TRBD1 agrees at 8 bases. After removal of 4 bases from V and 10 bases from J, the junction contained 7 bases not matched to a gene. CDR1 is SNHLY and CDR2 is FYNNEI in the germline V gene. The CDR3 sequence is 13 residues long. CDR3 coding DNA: TGTGCCAGCAGTGGGGGACAGGAGGTCCCGCAGTATTTT. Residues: CASSGGQEVPQYF. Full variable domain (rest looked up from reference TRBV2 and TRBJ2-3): EPEVTQTPSHQVTQMGQEVILRCVPISNHLYFYWYRQILGQKVEFLVSFYNNEISEKSEIFDDQFSVERPDGSNFTLKIRSTKLEDSAMYFCASSGGQEVPQYFGPGTRLTVL.

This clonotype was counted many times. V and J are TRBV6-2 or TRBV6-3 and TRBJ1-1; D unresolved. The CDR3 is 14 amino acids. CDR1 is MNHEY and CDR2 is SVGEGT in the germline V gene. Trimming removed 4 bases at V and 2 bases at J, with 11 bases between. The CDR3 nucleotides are TGTGCCAGCAGTTGGGCCGGCCCAAACACTGAAGCTTTCTTT. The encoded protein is CASSWAGPNTEAFF.

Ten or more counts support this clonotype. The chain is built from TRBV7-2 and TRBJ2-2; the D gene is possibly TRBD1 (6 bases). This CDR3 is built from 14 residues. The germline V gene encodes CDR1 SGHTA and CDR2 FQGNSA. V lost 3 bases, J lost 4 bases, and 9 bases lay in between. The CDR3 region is CASSFRQATGELFF. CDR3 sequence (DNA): TGTGCCAGCAGCTTCAGACAGGCCACCGGGGAGCTGTTTTTT.

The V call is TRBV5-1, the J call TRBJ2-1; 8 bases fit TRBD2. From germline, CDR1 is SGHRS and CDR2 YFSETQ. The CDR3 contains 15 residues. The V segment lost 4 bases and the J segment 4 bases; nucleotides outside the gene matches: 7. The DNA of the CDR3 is TGCGCCAGCAGCCCCTGGATAGCGGGATACAATGAGCAGTTCTTC. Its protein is CASSPWIAGYNEQFF.

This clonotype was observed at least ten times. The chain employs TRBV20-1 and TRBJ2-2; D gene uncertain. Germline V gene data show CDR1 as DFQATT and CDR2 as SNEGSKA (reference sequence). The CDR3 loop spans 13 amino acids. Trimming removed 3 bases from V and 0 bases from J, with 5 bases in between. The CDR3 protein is CSASLPNTGELFF. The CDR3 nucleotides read TGCAGTGCTAGCCTGCCGAACACCGGGGAGCTGTTTTTT.

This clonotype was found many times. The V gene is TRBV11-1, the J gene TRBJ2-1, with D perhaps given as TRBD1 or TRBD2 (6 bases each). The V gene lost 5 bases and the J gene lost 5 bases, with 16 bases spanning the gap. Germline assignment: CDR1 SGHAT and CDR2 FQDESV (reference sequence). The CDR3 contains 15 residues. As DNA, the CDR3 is TGTGCCAGCAGCCCCCGGGGGCGGAGGAACAATGAGCAGTTCTTC. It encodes CASSPRGRRNNEQFF.

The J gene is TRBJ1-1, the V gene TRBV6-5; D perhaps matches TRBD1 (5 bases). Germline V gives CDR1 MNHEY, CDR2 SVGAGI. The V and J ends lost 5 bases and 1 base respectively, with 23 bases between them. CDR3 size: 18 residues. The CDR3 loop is CASSVRATSGLRNTEAFF. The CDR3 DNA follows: TGTGCCAGCAGTGTAAGGGCAACGTCGGGGCTTCGGAACACTGAAGCTTTCTTT.

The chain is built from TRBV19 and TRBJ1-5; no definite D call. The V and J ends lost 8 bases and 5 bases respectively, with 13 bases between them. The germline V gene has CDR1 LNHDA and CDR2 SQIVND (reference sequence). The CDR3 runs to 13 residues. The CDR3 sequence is CASAVQEHQPQHF. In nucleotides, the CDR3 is TGTGCCAGTGCTGTGCAGGAGCATCAGCCCCAGCATTTT. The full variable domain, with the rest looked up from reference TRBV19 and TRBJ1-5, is DGGITQSPKYLFRKEGQNVTLSCEQNLNHDAMYWYRQDPGQGLRLIYYSQIVNDFQKGDIAEGYSVSREKKESFPLTVTSAQKNPTAFYLCASAVQEHQPQHFGDGTRLSIL.

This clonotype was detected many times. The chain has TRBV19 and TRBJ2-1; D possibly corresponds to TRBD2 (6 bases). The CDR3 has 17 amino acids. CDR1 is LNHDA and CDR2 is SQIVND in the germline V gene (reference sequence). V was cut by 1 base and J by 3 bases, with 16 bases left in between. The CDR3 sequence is CASSIVGASGVYNEQFF. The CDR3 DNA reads TGTGCCAGTAGTATAGTTGGAGCTTCGGGGGTCTACAATGAGCAGTTCTTC.

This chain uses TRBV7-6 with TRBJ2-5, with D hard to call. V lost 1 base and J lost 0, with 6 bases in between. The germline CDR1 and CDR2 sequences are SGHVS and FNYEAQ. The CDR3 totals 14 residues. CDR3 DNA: TGTGCCAGCAGCTTAGGACGGCACCAAGAGACCCAGTACTTC. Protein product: CASSLGRHQETQYF. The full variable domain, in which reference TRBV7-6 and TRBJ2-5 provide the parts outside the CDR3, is GAGVSQSPRYKVTKRGQDVALRCDPISGHVSLYWYRQALGQGPEFLTYFNYEAQQDKSGLPNDRFSAERPEGSISTLTIQRTEQRDSAMYRCASSLGRHQETQYFGPGTRLLVL.

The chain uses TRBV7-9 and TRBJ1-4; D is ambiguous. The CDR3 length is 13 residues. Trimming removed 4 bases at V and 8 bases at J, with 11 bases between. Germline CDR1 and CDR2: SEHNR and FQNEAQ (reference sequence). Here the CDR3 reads CASSSNDAEKLFF. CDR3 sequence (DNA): TGTGCCAGCAGCTCGAATGATGCCGAAAAACTGTTTTTT.